This is a list of T cell receptor beta chains from one sample in a study of cytomegalovirus exposure and HLA in healthy donors. Generated by immunoSEQ multiplex PCR, the TCRdb table keeps only in-frame clones and is missing some. The repertoire holds more than 150,000 clones, 70% to 85% seen once, with approximately 1.3% in the top ten. Sequencing used PBMCs. The receptors stem from a man aged 18 to 35 in good health and CMV-seronegative. Each CDR3 is given with its conserved first and last residue. The D gene is left open where the match is weak. Rows may omit the clone size; those that give it use once, few, many or a size class.

>15|.|TRBV30|TRBJ1-2|.
TGTGCCTGGAGTAGACCACAGACGACCAACTATGGCTACACCTTC
CAWSRPQTTNYGYTF
>19|TRBD2|TRBV15|TRBJ2-7|.
TGTGCCACCAGCAGAGAGGGGGGAAACCCAACTAGCGGGTTCTACGAGCAGTACTTC
CATSREGGNPTSGFYEQYF
>15|.|TRBV7-7|TRBJ2-3|.
TGTGCTAGCAGCGCCGGGACTCTAGCAACAGATACGCAGTATTTT
CASSAGTLATDTQYF
>12|.|TRBV12-5|TRBJ2-7|.
TGTGCTAGTGGTTTGTCAGGGGACGAGCAGTACTTC
CASGLSGDEQYF
>15|TRBD2|TRBV7-2|TRBJ2-7|.
TGTGCCAGCAGCCCCCGGGGGGGAACTCCCTACGAGCAGTACTTC
CASSPRGGTPYEQYF
>17|.|TRBV15|TRBJ1-2|once
TGTGCCACCAGCAGAGAGTTAATACAGACGCTACCGTGGGGCTACACCTTC
CATSRELIQTLPWGYTF
>13|.|TRBV29-1|TRBJ1-1|.
TGCAGCATGACGGGGGGCTACAACACTGAAGCTTTCTTT
CSMTGGYNTEAFF
>14|.|TRBV5-8|TRBJ1-2|few
TGTGCCAGCAGCGGACAGTTGGGCTTTGGTGGCTACACCTTC
CASSGQLGFGGYTF
>15|.|TRBV19|TRBJ2-3|.
TGTGCCAGTAGTATGGAGGCGAGTCACACAGATACGCAGTATTTT
CASSMEASHTDTQYF
>16|.|TRBV4-2|TRBJ2-7|.
TGTGCCAGCAGCCCAGGACTCGACAGGTTGGCTGCCGAGCAGTACTTC
CASSPGLDRLAAEQYF
>12|.|TRBV29-1|TRBJ1-4|.
TGCAGCGTTGTGGAGGGGAATGAAAAACTGTTTTTT
CSVVEGNEKLFF
>17|.|TRBV2|TRBJ2-7|.
TGTGCCAGCGGCGGCTCTATGGGGGGGCCCACAATCTACGAGCAGTACTTC
CASGGSMGGPTIYEQYF
>13|.|TRBV6-5|TRBJ1-1|.
TGTGCCAGCAGTTGGACGGGGTGGACTGAAGCTTTCTTT
CASSWTGWTEAFF
>14|.|TRBV19|TRBJ2-1|once
TGTGCCAGTAGTAGACTAGGGAGGCGGGATGAGCAGTTCTTC
CASSRLGRRDEQFF
>15|.|TRBV19|TRBJ1-5|.
TGTGCCAGTAGATGGACGGGGAATAGCAATCAGCCCCAGCATTTT
CASRWTGNSNQPQHF
>13|.|TRBV6-1|TRBJ1-5|.
TGTGCCAGCGAGGCCGGGGGAGGGCAGCCCCAGCACTTT
CASEAGGGQPQHF
>14|.|TRBV5-1|TRBJ1-2|few
TGCGCCAGCAGCTTGGAATTGTGGGCCTATGGCTACACCTTC
CASSLELWAYGYTF
>14|TRBD1|TRBV4-1|TRBJ2-7|.
TGCGCCAGCAGCTCCGGGACAGGCGACTACGAGCAGTACTTC
CASSSGTGDYEQYF
>15|TRBD2|TRBV6-5|TRBJ2-1|.
TGTGCCAGCAATCGAAAGGCGGGGGGGGTAAGTGAGCAGTTCTTC
CASNRKAGGVSEQFF
>14|TRBD2|TRBV7-2|TRBJ2-3|few
TGTGCCAGCAGAATAGCGGGAGCCGCAGATACGCAGTATTTT
CASRIAGAADTQYF
>14|TRBD1|TRBV2|TRBJ2-5|.
TGTGCCAGCAGTGAAGGGACAGGGGTCCGGACCCAGTACTTC
CASSEGTGVRTQYF
>14|.|TRBV5-1|TRBJ2-1|.
TGCGCCAGCAGCTTGGCCGACAGGACGGATGAGCAGTTCTTC
CASSLADRTDEQFF
>14|.|TRBV30|TRBJ1-1|.
TGTGCCAGCAGACCGGGACACACGAACACTGAAGCTTTCTTT
CASRPGHTNTEAFF
>18|TRBD2|TRBV14|TRBJ2-1|.
TGTGCCAGCAGCCAAACGACTAGCGGGGGGCCCATAGACAATGAGCAGTTCTTC
CASSQTTSGGPIDNEQFF
>14|.|TRBV4-3|TRBJ2-1|.
TGCGCCAGCAGCCAAGTCTTAAGCGGGCGTAAGCAGTTCTTC
CASSQVLSGRKQFF
>16|TRBD2|TRBV6-6|TRBJ2-7|.
TGTGCCAGCAGTTACTCGGCGGGAGGCACCTCCTACGAGCAGTACTTC
CASSYSAGGTSYEQYF
>14|TRBD2|TRBV7-2|TRBJ2-7|few
TGTGCCAGCAAGGAGGGACTAGCGACGGACGAGCAGTACTTC
CASKEGLATDEQYF
>13|.|TRBV4-2|TRBJ2-5|once
TGTGCCAGCAGCCAAGATGCGAAAGAGACCCAGTACTTC
CASSQDAKETQYF
>15|TRBD1|TRBV4-1|TRBJ1-4|few
TGCGCCAGCAGCCCAGGACAGGGAATTAATGAAAAACTGTTTTTT
CASSPGQGINEKLFF
>19|TRBD2|TRBV11-3|TRBJ2-1|.
TGTGCCAGCAGCTTAGAGTGGGAGGGCCCTCATCGCTCCTACAATGAGCAGTTCTTC
CASSLEWEGPHRSYNEQFF
>17|.|TRBV7-3|TRBJ2-3|once
TGTGCCAGCAGCTTAAGCGTTAGGAGGGGTAGCACAGATACGCAGTATTTT
CASSLSVRRGSTDTQYF
>14|.|TRBV19|TRBJ1-2|.
TGTGCCAGTAGTATTGGAGATCCCAACTATGGCTACACCTTC
CASSIGDPNYGYTF
>16|.|TRBV9|TRBJ1-2|.
TGTGCCAGCACCCCTGCCAGAGGCAACAATAACTATGGCTACACCTTC
CASTPARGNNNYGYTF
>15|TRBD2|TRBV13|TRBJ2-7|.
TGTGCCAGCAGCCACGGTAGCGGGAGGGCCTACGAGCAGTACTTC
CASSHGSGRAYEQYF
>14|TRBD2|TRBV27|TRBJ2-5|.
TGTGCCAGCAAGGGGCTAGGGGAGGGGAAGACCCAGTACTTC
CASKGLGEGKTQYF
>15|TRBD2|TRBV27|TRBJ2-3|.
TGTGCCAGCAGCAAGCGGGGGACCAGCACAGATACGCAGTATTTT
CASSKRGTSTDTQYF
>15|TRBD1|TRBV2|TRBJ2-5|.
TGTGCCAGCAGGGGACAGGAGGTCGCTGCGGAGACCCAGTACTTC
CASRGQEVAAETQYF
>15|.|TRBV7-8|TRBJ2-1|.
TGTGCCAGCAGCTTAGTGGAGTCCAGCTTTAATGAGCAGTTCTTC
CASSLVESSFNEQFF
>13|.|TRBV6-5|TRBJ1-2|.
TGTGCCAGCAGTCGTGGACTAGGCCATGGCTACACCTTC
CASSRGLGHGYTF
>15|TRBD2|TRBV6-5|TRBJ2-7|.
TGTGCCAGCAGCCCCTGGGGGGGTGAGGGGTACGAGCAGTACTTC
CASSPWGGEGYEQYF